Shown below are 14 T cell receptor beta chains from a single sample sequenced in a study of blood T cell repertoires in COVID-19. Sequencing used immunoSEQ multiplex PCR; TCRdb keeps in-frame clones, though not all of them. The sample carries some 200,000 clones, roughly 80% recorded once. Sequencing was carried out using peripheral blood. These receptors all come from a woman between 65 and 79 years old with COVID-19, enrolled during active disease.

The CDR3, as DNA: TGTGCCAGCAGCACGACAGTGAGCAATCAGCCCCAGCATTTT. As protein: CASSTTVSNQPQHF. The chain joins TRBV11-2 to TRBJ1-5; D is possibly TRBD1 (5 bases). Looked up from germline, CDR1 is SGHAT and CDR2 is FQNNGV. Trimming pared 5 bases from V and 1 base from J, leaving 9 bases between. The CDR3 extends over 14 amino acids.

The chain carries TRBV9 and TRBJ2-5; tentatively, D is TRBD1 (6 bases). CDR3 length equals 15 residues. Germline CDR1 reads SGDLS; CDR2 reads YYNGEE. V was shortened by 4 bases and J by 5 bases, with 18 bases between the two germline ends. CDR3: CASSPRGRDTETQYF. CDR3 DNA: TGTGCCAGCAGCCCCCGTGGACGGGACACGGAGACCCAGTACTTC.

The chain combines TRBV9 with TRBJ2-2; TRBD1 aligns across 9 bases. Germline V lookup: CDR1 SGDLS, CDR2 YYNGEE. The CDR3 has 15 residues. The trim removed 4 bases at V and 4 bases at J, leaving 5 bases unmatched. In nucleotides, the CDR3 is TGTGCCAGCAGCTCCAGACAGGGGGGCACCGGGGAGCTGTTTTTT. Translated, it gives CASSSRQGGTGELFF.

The chain combines TRBV28 with TRBJ2-3; 13 positions match TRBD2. The germline V gene has CDR1 MDHEN and CDR2 SYDVKM. V trimming: 5 bases; J trimming: 1 base; junction bases outside the gene matches: 3. The CDR3 contains 16 residues. CDR3 sequence reads: CASSTGTSGGTDTQYF. CDR3 bases: TGTGCCAGCAGTACCGGGACTAGCGGGGGCACAGATACGCAGTATTTT.

The chain couples TRBV29-1 to TRBJ2-7; D is possibly TRBD2 (6 bases). Germline CDR1 SQVTM, CDR2 ANQGSEA. Trimming removed 3 bases from V and 0 bases from J, with 15 bases in between. This CDR3 has 15 amino acids. Written as DNA, the CDR3 is TGCAGCGTTGAGAAGGAGGGTATGAACTCCTACGAGCAGTACTTC. Its translation: CSVEKEGMNSYEQYF.

The rearrangement uses TRBV7-9 and TRBJ1-1; D not resolved. CDR1 and CDR2 (germline): SEHNR, FQNEAQ (reference sequence). The V end lost 1 base, the J end lost 7 bases, and 10 bases lay between the germline ends. The CDR3 has 13 amino acids. CDR3 sequence (DNA): TGTGCCAGCAGCTTAGTCGGTAGCTTTGAAGCTTTCTTT. This gives the protein CASSLVGSFEAFF.

J is TRBJ2-7 and V is TRBV7-2; 9 bases map to TRBD2. Trimming took 0 bases from V and 2 from J; bases not matched to a gene: 5. Germline CDR1 is SGHTA and CDR2 is FQGNSA. The CDR3 loop spans 16 amino acids. In DNA form, the CDR3 reads TGTGCCAGCAGCTTAGCTTCTAGCGGGACCACCTACGAGCAGTACTTC. Translation gives CASSLASSGTTYEQYF.

For the CDR3, the DNA is TGTGCCAGTAGTTTACAGAAGAACACTGAAGCTTTCTTT. The encoded protein is CASSLQKNTEAFF. The J gene is TRBJ1-1, the V gene TRBV19; D unclear. Germline values: CDR1 LNHDA, CDR2 SQIVND (reference sequence). The CDR3 is 13 amino acids. V shed 5 bases and J shed 1 base, with 8 bases lying between them. Full variable domain (outside the CDR3, taken from reference TRBV19 and TRBJ1-1): DGGITQSPKYLFRKEGQNVTLSCEQNLNHDAMYWYRQDPGQGLRLIYYSQIVNDFQKGDIAEGYSVSREKKESFPLTVTSAQKNPTAFYLCASSLQKNTEAFFGQGTRLTVV.

The chain combines TRBV27 with TRBJ1-6; no firm D call. The CDR3 extends over 13 amino acids. The ends were cut back, 8 bases at V and 4 bases at J, with 9 bases in the middle. Germline V lookup: CDR1 MNHEY, CDR2 SMNVEV (reference sequence). The DNA for the CDR3 is TGTGCCAGCCGAGGGAAATATAATTCACCCCTCCACTTT. It is translated as CASRGKYNSPLHF.

In the case of this clone: This sample includes further DNA sequences coding for the same CDR3. This chain joins TRBV6-5 and TRBJ1-2; D might be TRBD1 (5 bases). Germline V CDR1 and CDR2: MNHEY, SVGAGI. The CDR3 consists of 14 residues. V lost 0 bases, J lost 8 bases, and 13 bases lay in between. In DNA, the CDR3 is TGTGCCAGCAGTTACTCGAGCAGGGAAGGAGGCTACACCTTC. This translates into CASSYSSREGGYTF.

The chain links TRBV19 to TRBJ1-5; D is perhaps TRBD1 (6 bases). Germline loops: CDR1 LNHDA, CDR2 SQIVND (reference sequence). V lost 4 bases and J lost 9, with 16 bases in between. The CDR3 covers 14 residues. The CDR3 loop is CASSSGQQIRPQHF. CDR3 nucleotides: TGTGCCAGTAGTAGCGGACAGCAGATTAGGCCCCAGCATTTT.

This sequence joins TRBV18 and TRBJ2-7; TRBD1 matches at 8 bases. Trimming took 6 bases from V and 3 from J; bases not matched to a gene: 10. The CDR3 is 15 amino acids. Germline lookup yields CDR1 KGHSH and CDR2 LQKENI. CDR3 protein: CASSPQGAILYEQYF. CDR3 sequence (DNA): TGTGCCAGCTCCCCTCAGGGGGCTATCCTCTACGAGCAGTACTTC.

This rearrangement joins TRBV6-1 to TRBJ2-7; TRBD2 agrees at 14 bases. V lost 3 bases, J lost 4 bases, and 11 bases stayed unmatched. This CDR3 comprises 18 residues. Germline CDR1 MNHNS, CDR2 SASEGT. The CDR3 reads CASSDATGTSGSIYEQYF. The CDR3 region has the DNA TGTGCCAGCAGTGACGCCACCGGGACTAGCGGGAGTATTTACGAGCAGTACTTC.

The chain joins TRBV28 to TRBJ2-7; tentatively, D is TRBD1 (6 bases). Germline V gene data show CDR1 as MDHEN and CDR2 as SYDVKM. This CDR3 spans 14 amino acids. V was clipped by 8 bases and J by 0 bases, with 14 bases between them. CDR3 bases: TGTGCCAGCGCCCCGACAGGACACTCCTACGAGCAGTACTTC. Translating it yields CASAPTGHSYEQYF.